Listed below are T cell receptor beta chains from one sample, sequenced in a study of OX40 agonist ivuxolimab in advanced cancers. Method: immunoSEQ multiplex PCR; TCRdb's copy keeps in-frame clones and lacks some. The sample has over 55,000 clones, roughly nine tenths seen once. Sample: CD4+ or CD8+ T cells sorted from blood, taken in a trial of the OX40 agonist ivuxolimab. These receptors came from an adult with an advanced solid tumor such as melanoma, head and neck, liver or kidney cancer. Both conserved end residues are trimmed from each CDR3.

J | V | CDR3
TRBJ1-4 | TRBV30 | AWRTGKLSEKLF
TRBJ1-1 | TRBV18 | ASSPLKNTEAF
TRBJ1-1 | TRBV6-5 | ASSYEGQNTEAF
TRBJ1-5 | TRBV9 | ASSRDSSNQPQH
TRBJ1-5 | TRBV7-9 | ASSLIGRGSNQPQH
TRBJ2-5 | TRBV6-5 | ASSPQRGTQY
TRBJ2-7 | TRBV7-8 | ASSPSRTSYEQY
TRBJ2-2 | TRBV18 | ASSPGSAGELF
TRBJ1-4 | TRBV6-1 | ASTERERGEKLF
TRBJ1-2 | TRBV9 | ASSASGTGGGGYT
TRBJ1-4 | TRBV6-1 | ASSAVRDEKLF
TRBJ1-3 | TRBV18 | ASSPDRAGNTIY
TRBJ1-6 | TRBV7-9 | ASSVDRVKGNSPLH
TRBJ2-7 | TRBV5-6 | ASSSRDRGGMEQY
TRBJ1-3 | TRBV5-6 | ASNLGGGRSGNTIY
TRBJ2-2 | TRBV10-3 | AISERAIEELF
TRBJ2-2 | TRBV5-4 | ASSLLLAGGQTGELF
TRBJ1-2 | TRBV18 | ASSPLREEKGYT
TRBJ1-4 | TRBV19 | ASSSGGLGEKLF
TRBJ2-3 | TRBV30 | AWRQGATDTQY
TRBJ1-6 | TRBV4-2 | ASSLGSGQGYNSPLH
TRBJ1-5 | TRBV4-1 | ASSQNSPEVWPQH
TRBJ2-3 | TRBV4-3 | ASSPLGPTDTQY
TRBJ1-6 | TRBV7-2 | ASSDSYSPLH
TRBJ2-3 | TRBV4-3 | ASSLGLAGGLRSGTQY
TRBJ2-1 | TRBV10-3 | AISAQELYNEQF
TRBJ2-7 | TRBV5-6 | ASSPPGLSYEQC
TRBJ1-2 | TRBV5-1 | ASSFSGTTTNYGYT
TRBJ2-5 | TRBV4-2 | ASSQTANDKETQY
TRBJ1-1 | TRBV11-3 | ASSHRLMNTEAF
TRBJ1-1 | TRBV15 | ATSSRGTGGTEAF
TRBJ1-1 | TRBV18 | ASSSTGPEAF
TRBJ2-7 | TRBV5-6 | ASSLDLEQY
TRBJ2-5 | TRBV6-6 | ASSYIQVGETQY
TRBJ2-7 | TRBV19 | ASSITSDPYEQY
TRBJ1-4 | TRBV30 | AWGRRQGGEKLF
TRBJ2-2 | TRBV6-1 | ASSGTEYANTGELF
TRBJ2-1 | TRBV11-3 | ASSPRRATGEQF
TRBJ2-5 | TRBV15 | ATSSGTGFNSETQY
TRBJ1-2 | TRBV2 | ASSELEGGYT
TRBJ2-6 | TRBV5-1 | ASSSQGAIRPGANVLT
TRBJ1-2 | TRBV6-6 | ASSTSQGPPGYT
TRBJ1-4 | TRBV7-9 | ASSNFRQGGNEKLF
TRBJ1-2 | TRBV5-4 | ASSLDTGVGGYT
TRBJ2-3 | TRBV5-5 | ASSLMGALDGTDTQY
TRBJ2-1 | TRBV4-2 | ASSQEDLQQF
TRBJ1-2 | TRBV6-5 | ASSYSLGLYYGYT
TRBJ2-5 | TRBV6-6 | ASSPGQGYQETQY
TRBJ1-1 | TRBV5-6 | ASSPNTLNTEAF
TRBJ2-2 | TRBV7-2 | ASSKQGSTGELF
TRBJ2-7 | TRBV12-5 | ASAGTPSSYEQY
TRBJ1-5 | TRBV5-4 | ASSLPQGNARGNQPQH